These T cell receptor beta chains were read from a single sample in a study of response to subunit inactivated influenza vaccine. TCRdb independently ran MiXCR on the RT-PCR reads; one entry per CDR3 protein. The table includes about 520,000 distinct CDR3 sequences, approximately 7.8% detected once. The sample consisted of PBMCs from blood, taken less than 30 months after vaccination. Every receptor here comes from a man in his fifties or sixties who received an inactivated influenza vaccine. The CDR3 runs from the conserved cysteine through the conserved F or W. The D gene is left open where the match is weak. Part of the rows lack a size; the others show once, few, many or a class for expanded clones.

V	D	J	size	DNA	CDR3
TRBV11-2	.	TRBJ2-3	.	TGTGTCAGCAGCTTAGGTGGGGCAGATACGCAGTATTTT	CVSSLGGADTQYF
TRBV7-8	.	TRBJ2-5	few	TGTGCCAGCAGCTTGGACCTAGACCCCCAGTACTTC	CASSLDLDPQYF
TRBV4-3	.	TRBJ2-2	many	TGCGCCAGCAGCCAAGATCTTGGCTCCGGGGAGCTGTTTTTT	CASSQDLGSGELFF
TRBV6-2/TRBV6-3	TRBD1	TRBJ2-7	.	TGTGCCAGCAAGGCGAGCCGGGACAGCTACGAGCAGTACTTC	CASKASRDSYEQYF
TRBV7-8	TRBD2	TRBJ2-1	.	TGTGCCAGCAGCTTACGGGGCGGGACTAGTTACAATGAGCAGTTCTTC	CASSLRGGTSYNEQFF
TRBV12-3/TRBV12-4	.	TRBJ1-3	.	TGTGCCAGCAGTTCCAATGACCTAGACTCTGGAAACACCATATATTTT	CASSSNDLDSGNTIYF
TRBV3-1	TRBD2	TRBJ2-7	many	TGTGCCAGCAGCCAAACTTTAATAAGCGGGGGGACCTACGAGCAGTACTTC	CASSQTLISGGTYEQYF
TRBV20-1	TRBD1	TRBJ1-5	many	TGCAGTGTCCGGGACAGGTTGAGTCAGCCCCAGCATTTT	CSVRDRLSQPQHF
TRBV12-3/TRBV12-4	.	TRBJ2-1	few	TGTGCCAGCAGTCCTTACAGGCGCTCCTACAATGAGCAGTTCTTC	CASSPYRRSYNEQFF
TRBV10-3	TRBD2	TRBJ2-7	.	TGTGCCATCAGGGATCCCGGGACTAGCGGGGACTACGAGCAGTACTTC	CAIRDPGTSGDYEQYF
TRBV12-3/TRBV12-4	TRBD1	TRBJ1-1	.	TGTGCCAGCAGTTTAGGGGACAGGGGAACTGAAGCTTTCTTT	CASSLGDRGTEAFF
TRBV11-1	TRBD2	TRBJ2-1	many	TGTGCCAGCAGCTCGACCCGATCTAGCGGGAGGACTTACAATGAGCAGTTCTTC	CASSSTRSSGRTYNEQFF